This T cell receptor beta chain was profiled in a study of post-analysis software for immune sequencing data. Study-wide findings and caveats: A few TRBV segments were significantly more frequent in patients than in controls. TRBV5-6, TRBV5-1 and TRBV20-1 were among these segments.

About this clonotype: As yet, its antigen is unknown.

The V end lost 2 bases, the J end lost 0 bases, and 11 bases lay between the germline ends. The CDR3 is 15 amino acids. Germline lookup yields CDR1 MNHEY and CDR2 SVGAGI. Unique molecular identifiers tagged the TCR beta cDNA libraries. Each CDR3 protein is one row after TCRdb ran MiXCR on the PCR reads. Among around 770,000 distinct CDR3 sequences listed, more than 45% were seen once. The J gene is TRBJ2-7, the V gene TRBV6-5; possibly TRBD2 for D (6 bases). This clonotype was obtained from a girl aged 5 to 17 with multiple sclerosis. Specimen: blood. The CDR3 region has the DNA TGTGCCAGCAGTTACAGTAGCGGCATCTCCTACGAGCAGTACTTC. Protein product: CASSYSSGISYEQYF.